The 12 T cell receptor beta chains given below trace back to one sample, sequenced in a study of T cells in Graves' hyperthyroidism and ophthalmopathy. Regions amplified from RNA transcripts were the TCR beta CDR3 regions. Primed by the HTBI set, a first-round RT-PCR was run on the TCR CDR3. TCRdb redid the calling of the multiplex PCR reads with MiXCR, one entry per CDR3 protein. In the table there are about 600,000 distinct CDR3 sequences, 16% of which are singletons. The sample was blood. The receptors here all came from a woman aged 35 to 49 with Graves' ophthalmopathy.

This clonotype was recorded many times. This chain connects TRBV2 to TRBJ1-2; 9 nucleotides agree with TRBD1. Per the germline V gene, CDR1 is SNHLY and CDR2 is FYNNEI. V was clipped by 1 base and J by 8 bases; unmatched bases: 5. The CDR3 totals 14 residues. CDR3 DNA: TGTGCCAGCAGTGAAGTGGGACAGGGACGCGGCTACACCTTC. It yields the protein CASSEVGQGRGYTF.

The rearrangement links TRBV7-9 to TRBJ2-1, with D uncertain. The V end was cut by 5 bases, the J end by 8 bases, with 10 bases between. Germline V CDR1 and CDR2: SEHNR, FQNEAQ (reference sequence). CDR3 length: 12 residues. CDR3 nucleotide sequence: TGTGCCAGCAGCCCTAACTGGGATGAGCAGTTCTTC. Translated, it gives CASSPNWDEQFF. Looking up the rest from reference TRBV7-9 and TRBJ2-1 gives the full variable domain: DTGVSQNPRHKITKRGQNVTFRCDPISEHNRLYWYRQTLGQGPEFLTYFQNEAQLEKSRLLSDRFSAERPKGSFSTLEIQRTEQGDSAMYLCASSPNWDEQFFGPGTRLTVL.

This clonotype was seen only a few times. The chain carries TRBV7-2 and TRBJ2-5, with TRBD1 matching over 7 bases. This CDR3 has 12 residues. CDR1 is SGHTA, CDR2 FQGNSA, per germline. V lost 7 bases, J lost 14 bases, and 13 bases stayed unmatched. In DNA form, the CDR3 reads TGTGCCAGCACCCTCAGACAGGGACCCATCTACTTC. As protein: CASTLRQGPIYF.

Concerning this clonotype: Sequence at one end of the junction differs from germline and may be a read error. This chain joins TRBV7-9 and TRBJ2-3, with 10 bases lining up with TRBD1. The CDR3 is 15 amino acids. Germline V gene data show CDR1 as SEHNR and CDR2 as FQNEAQ (reference sequence). CDR3 in DNA: TGTACCAGCAGCCCCGGGGGGACAGGGGAAGATACGCAGTATTTT. Its translation: CTSSPGGTGEDTQYF.

This clonotype was recorded many times. V usage is TRBV4-1 and J usage is TRBJ2-4; 7 bases fit TRBD1. J was trimmed by 5 bases and V by 2 bases; bases with no gene match: 3. Germline CDR1 MGHRA, CDR2 YSYEKL. CDR3 length equals 14 residues. The CDR3 region is CASSQPGQENIQYF. The CDR3 DNA reads as TGCGCCAGCAGCCAACCCGGACAGGAAAACATTCAGTACTTC.

Ten or more counts support this clonotype. The V gene is TRBV5-1, the J gene TRBJ1-2, with 11 bases fitting TRBD1. This CDR3 has 16 amino acids. Germline-derived CDR1 and CDR2 are SGHRS and YFSETQ. Trimming at V came to 4 bases and at J to 1 base, leaving 6 bases not matched to a gene. The CDR3 DNA sequence: TGCGCCAGCAGCCCGGCGGACAGGGGGCTTAACTATGGCTACACCTTC. Residues: CASSPADRGLNYGYTF.

The chain carries TRBV6-1 and TRBJ1-3; the D is unclear. Trimming removed 8 bases at V and 1 base at J, with 12 bases between. Germline V CDR1 and CDR2: MNHNS, SASEGT. CDR3 length: 14 residues. The CDR3 region is CASSEISSGNTIYF. The CDR3 nucleotides read TGTGCCAGCTCTGAGATCTCATCTGGAAACACCATATATTTT.

A remark on this clonotype: Just one base apart from a much larger clone, this may be a read error. J is TRBJ1-2 and V is TRBV12-3 or TRBV12-4, with 7 bases fitting TRBD1. CDR3 length: 19 amino acids. Trimming took 8 bases from V and 2 from J; bases not matched to a gene: 23. CDR3 in DNA: TGTGCCAGCGGTCCACGCCCCCGACAGGGATTTTTTCCCAACTATGGCTACACCTTC. Amino acid sequence: CASGPRPRQGFFPNYGYTF.

This clonotype was seen more than once but under ten times. The chain has TRBV6-2 or TRBV6-3 and TRBJ2-7, with 7 bases lining up with TRBD2. Looked up from germline, CDR1 is MNHEY and CDR2 is SVGEGT. J was trimmed by 0 bases and V by 11 bases; bases with no gene match: 10. This CDR3 is 14 amino acids long. This CDR3 reads CASRGGGSSYEQYF. The CDR3 region has the DNA TGTGCCTCTCGAGGCGGGGGAAGCTCCTACGAGCAGTACTTC.

This clonotype has a count of ten or more. The V and J genes are TRBV3-1 and TRBJ2-3; tentative D call: TRBD2 (6 bases). With 1 base removed from V and 6 bases from J, the gap between germline ends came to 11 bases. Germline V gene data show CDR1 as LGHDT and CDR2 as YNNKEL (reference sequence). CDR3 length: 14 amino acids. The DNA for the CDR3 is TGTGCCAGCAGCCAAGGTTCGGAGGGCGATACGCAGTATTTT. Translating it yields CASSQGSEGDTQYF.

This clonotype was found many times. This sequence joins TRBV28 and TRBJ2-5, with 11 bases lining up with TRBD2. Germline V gene lookup returns CDR1 MDHEN and CDR2 SYDVKM. J lost 7 bases, V lost 6 bases, and 10 bases had no gene match. The length of the CDR3 is 15 residues. DNA for the CDR3: TGTGCCAGCAGCCCTCTAGCGGGAGGTCCGGGGACCCAGTACTTC. Amino acid sequence: CASSPLAGGPGTQYF.

This clonotype was seen more than once but under ten times. The chain uses TRBV6-9 and TRBJ2-7; TRBD2 might be the D (6 bases). The CDR3 length is 15 residues. In germline, CDR1 is MNHGY, CDR2 SVAAGI. V was shortened by 3 bases and J by 6 bases, with 18 bases between the two germline ends. The CDR3 loop is CASSYPSGLLCEQYF. DNA of the CDR3: TGTGCCAGCAGTTACCCGTCGGGACTGCTCTGCGAGCAGTACTTC.